Shown below are 30 T cell receptor beta chains from a single sample sequenced in a study of OX40 agonist ivuxolimab in advanced cancers. TCRdb keeps only in-frame clones here, not all; method: immunoSEQ multiplex PCR. The sample holds about 70,000 clones, roughly 85% seen once. The sequencing used CD4+ or CD8+ T cells sorted from blood, collected in a trial of the OX40 agonist ivuxolimab. The receptors here all came from an adult with an advanced solid tumor such as melanoma, head and neck, liver or kidney cancer.

V usage is TRBV10-3 and J usage is TRBJ2-2; D uncertain. Germline V lookup: CDR1 ENHRY, CDR2 SYGVKD. The CDR3 has 16 residues. Between the trimmed V and J ends, which lost 3 bases and 0 bases, there was a span of 11 bases. CDR3 residues: CAISDVVAPNTGELFF. The CDR3 nucleotides are TGTGCCATCAGTGATGTTGTCGCGCCGAACACCGGGGAGCTGTTTTTT.

As concerns this clone: Germline is not matched at one junction end, which may reflect a read error. Other DNA sequences of this sample code for an identical CDR3. The J gene is TRBJ1-1, the V gene TRBV28; perhaps TRBD1 as D (5 bases). The CDR3 is 14 amino acids. Germline V gene sequence: CDR1 MDHEN, CDR2 SYDVKM. The CDR3 here is CASSSGALNTEAFF. The CDR3 coding sequence is TGTGCCAGTAGTTCCGGGGCTCTGAACACTGAAGCTTTCTTT.

The chain carries TRBV20-1 and TRBJ2-3; D is undetermined. V dropped 7 bases and J dropped 5 bases, with 7 bases sitting between them. Germline CDR1 and CDR2: DFQATT and SNEGSKA (reference sequence). The CDR3 is made up of 10 amino acids. The chain's CDR3 is CSGREDTQYF. The CDR3 bases are TGCAGTGGAAGGGAAGATACGCAGTATTTT.

The CDR3 bases are TGCGCCAGCAGCCAAGATTCACAGGGGGCGGGTACCGGGGAGCTGTTTTTT. It yields the protein CASSQDSQGAGTGELFF. The chain is built from TRBV4-3 and TRBJ2-2, with 9 bases aligning to TRBD1. V trimming: 0 bases; J trimming: 5 bases; junction bases outside the gene matches: 7. The germline gives CDR1 LGHNA, CDR2 YSLEER. There are 17 residues in the CDR3.

V and J are TRBV7-8 and TRBJ2-1, with D perhaps assigned TRBD1 or TRBD2 (5 bases each). Germline lookup yields CDR1 SGHVS and CDR2 FQNEAQ. With 5 bases removed from V and 6 bases from J, the gap between germline ends came to 11 bases. The CDR3 spans 13 residues. CDR3 nucleotide sequence: TGTGCCAGCAGCCTCGGGACCGTCAATGAGCAGTTCTTC. This sequence encodes CASSLGTVNEQFF.

CDR3 sequence: CATEPGLAGGNTGELFF. The CDR3 nucleotides are TGTGCCACCGAACCGGGACTAGCGGGGGGGAACACCGGGGAGCTGTTTTTT. The V and J genes are TRBV19 and TRBJ2-2, with 15 positions matching TRBD2. With 10 bases clipped from V and 1 base from J, the junction kept 7 bases outside the gene matches. The CDR3 sequence is 17 residues long. CDR1 and CDR2 (germline): LNHDA, SQIVND (reference sequence).

The DNA of the CDR3 is TGCGCCAGCAGCGGGTTTACAGGGCCGGCTGAAAAACTGTTTTTT. This translates into CASSGFTGPAEKLFF. The chain couples TRBV10-2 to TRBJ1-4; tentatively, D is TRBD1 (6 bases). V lost 6 bases and J 7 bases, leaving 18 bases between the germline ends. The CDR3 sequence is 15 residues long. Looked up from germline, CDR1 is WSHSY and CDR2 is SAAADI.

The chain couples TRBV5-1 to TRBJ2-7; D gene uncertain. CDR1 is SGHRS, CDR2 YFSETQ, per germline. V was pared by 1 base and J by 3 bases, with 5 bases between. CDR3 length equals 12 residues. DNA of the CDR3: TGCGCCAGCAGCTTGTCTAGCTACGAGCAGTACTTC. Translation gives CASSLSSYEQYF.

This clone appeared a single time. Here the CDR3 reads CASSIDFGTGTRKTEAFF. The CDR3 nucleotides are TGTGCCAGTAGTATAGATTTTGGGACAGGGACAAGAAAAACTGAAGCTTTCTTT. V and J are TRBV19 and TRBJ1-1, with 9 bases that match TRBD1. The junction had 13 bases not matched to a gene; V was cut back by 0 bases and J by 5 bases. The CDR3 length is 18 residues. Looked up from germline, CDR1 is LNHDA and CDR2 is SQIVND (reference sequence).

The chain carries TRBV19 and TRBJ1-5; a weak D match, TRBD1 (5 bases). V was cut by 3 bases and J by 0 bases, with 18 bases left in between. Germline CDR1 LNHDA, CDR2 SQIVND (reference sequence). This CDR3 comprises 18 residues. The CDR3 here is CASSMGRAGRYSNQPQHF. CDR3 coding DNA: TGTGCCAGTAGTATGGGGAGGGCAGGGCGGTATAGCAATCAGCCCCAGCATTTT.

This clone was seen only once. V is TRBV18 and J is TRBJ2-3; 9 bases agree with TRBD2. Per germline, CDR1 KGHSH and CDR2 LQKENI. Losses at the gene ends were 3 bases for V and 1 base for J; bases not matched to a gene: 8. The CDR3 length is 17 residues. The CDR3 protein is CASSPFVASGGTDTQYF. DNA for the CDR3: TGTGCCAGCTCACCGTTTGTCGCTAGCGGGGGCACAGATACGCAGTATTTT.

This rearrangement joins TRBV27 to TRBJ2-6; D unclear. The V end lost 3 bases, the J end lost 4 bases, and 16 bases lay between the germline ends. There are 17 residues in the CDR3. Per germline, CDR1 MNHEY and CDR2 SMNVEV (reference sequence). The CDR3 coding sequence is TGTGCCAGCAGTTTGTTTACGGACCCTGTGGGGGCCAACGTCCTGACTTTC. Translation: CASSLFTDPVGANVLTF.

The CDR3 coding sequence is TGTGCCAGCAGTGAAATGCCGACAGGCTCCTACGAGCAGTACGTC. Residues: CASSEMPTGSYEQYV. This chain joins TRBV6-1 and TRBJ2-7; D is possibly TRBD1 (6 bases). The CDR3 runs to 15 residues. Trimming pared 2 bases from V and 0 bases from J, leaving 11 bases between. Germline-derived CDR1 and CDR2 are MNHNS and SASEGT.

The chain joins TRBV2 to TRBJ2-7, with D possibly TRBD1 on 6 matching bases. The CDR3 sequence is 15 residues long. CDR1 is SNHLY, CDR2 FYNNEI, per germline. Trimming shortened V by 3 bases and J by 0 bases, and 12 bases separated the two germline ends. The CDR3 DNA reads as TGTGCCAGCAGTGATATAACAGGGAGCTCCTACGAGCAGTACTTC. This codes for CASSDITGSSYEQYF. The variable domain in full, with the rest retrieved from reference TRBV2 and TRBJ2-7, is EPEVTQTPSHQVTQMGQEVILRCVPISNHLYFYWYRQILGQKVEFLVSFYNNEISEKSEIFDDQFSVERPDGSNFTLKIRSTKLEDSAMYFCASSDITGSSYEQYFGPGTRLTVT.

The rearrangement joins TRBV10-2 to TRBJ1-5; weak D call: TRBD1 (5 bases). Germline V gene sequence: CDR1 WSHSY, CDR2 SAAADI. Trimming removed 4 bases at V and 5 bases at J, with 9 bases between. The CDR3 is 13 residues long. The CDR3 sequence: CASSGQIYQPQHF. CDR3 nucleotides: TGCGCCAGCAGTGGACAGATATATCAGCCCCAGCATTTT.

The gene calls are TRBV12-2 and TRBJ2-7; the table's D call, TRBD2, has no DNA check behind it. TRBV12-2 constitutes a pseudogene. The CDR3 is 18 amino acids. The CDR3 is CASRITPPARNPSYEQYV. In DNA form, the CDR3 reads TGTGCAAGTCGCATTACGCCCCCGGCTAGGAACCCCTCCTACGAGCAGTACGTC.

The chain couples TRBV6-1 to TRBJ1-1; D not certain. There are 13 residues in the CDR3. V was clipped by 2 bases and J by 3 bases, with 7 bases between them. Looked up from germline, CDR1 is MNHNS and CDR2 is SASEGT. CDR3 amino acids: CASSERGYTEAFF. The CDR3 DNA sequence: TGTGCCAGCAGTGAACGGGGATACACTGAAGCTTTCTTT.

The chain employs TRBV4-1 and TRBJ2-3; no clear D gene. This CDR3 has 17 amino acids. Between the trimmed V and J ends, which lost 0 bases and 2 bases, there was a span of 15 bases. CDR1 and CDR2 (germline): MGHRA, YSYEKL. For the CDR3, the DNA is TGCGCCAGCAGCCAAGATACGTGGGAAACCTACACAGATACGCAGTATTTT. This gives the protein CASSQDTWETYTDTQYF.

A remark on this clone: Other DNA variants within this sample encode the same CDR3. The V gene is TRBV10-3, the J gene TRBJ2-7, with 7 bases aligning to TRBD2. This CDR3 is built from 13 residues. The V segment lost 4 bases and the J segment 0 bases; nucleotides outside the gene matches: 0. CDR1 is ENHRY, CDR2 SYGVKD, per germline. Written as DNA, the CDR3 is TGTGCCATCAGTGCGGGGGGCTCCTACGAGCAGTACTTC. Its translation: CAISAGGSYEQYF.

V gene TRBV30 combines with J gene TRBJ2-7; D is ambiguous. Germline CDR1 GTSNPN, CDR2 SVGIG (reference sequence). The CDR3 has 11 residues. V lost 5 bases to trimming and J lost 6 bases, with 11 bases between them. CDR3: CAWGGLREQYF. Here the CDR3 DNA reads TGTGCCTGGGGTGGCCTCCGCGAGCAGTACTTC. The full variable domain, rest sourced from reference TRBV30 and TRBJ2-7, is SQTIHQWPATLVQPVGSPLSLECTVEGTSNPNLYWYRQAAGRGLQLLFYSVGIGQISSEVPQNLSASRPQDRQFILSSKKLLLSDSGFYLCAWGGLREQYFGPGTRLTVT.

The CDR3 nucleotides read TGCGCCAGCAGCCAAGAGCGGGGGTTCTACAATGAGCAGTTCTTC. It specifies CASSQERGFYNEQFF. J is TRBJ2-1 and V is TRBV4-1, with 7 bases fitting TRBD2. The V and J ends lost 0 bases and 3 bases, in that order; junction bases with no gene match: 2. Germline loops: CDR1 MGHRA, CDR2 YSYEKL. The CDR3 totals 15 residues.

The rearrangement links TRBV19 to TRBJ2-3; maybe TRBD2 (6 bases). CDR3 length equals 14 residues. Trimming cost V 2 bases and J 2 bases, with 8 bases left between them. Germline loops: CDR1 LNHDA, CDR2 SQIVND (reference sequence). The CDR3 reads CASSISGVTDTQYF. The CDR3 DNA follows: TGTGCCAGTAGTATATCGGGGGTCACAGATACGCAGTATTTT.

The rearrangement links TRBV19 to TRBJ1-5; 10 bases are shared with TRBD1. V shed 7 bases and J 4 bases; nucleotides not matched to a gene: 1. The CDR3 spans 13 residues. Germline lookup yields CDR1 LNHDA and CDR2 SQIVND (reference sequence). The CDR3 sequence is CASKDRGNQPQHF. The CDR3 nucleotides are TGTGCCAGTAAGGACAGGGGGAATCAGCCCCAGCATTTT.

The sample holds a few counts of this clone. V is TRBV7-2 and J is TRBJ2-3, with D unclear. V was cut by 2 bases and J by 2 bases, with 8 bases left in between. The CDR3 extends over 14 amino acids. Germline V gene sequence: CDR1 SGHTA, CDR2 FQGNSA. CDR3 DNA sequence: TGTGCCAGCAGCTTATTGTCGGTCACAGATACGCAGTATTTT. This encodes CASSLLSVTDTQYF.

The genes are TRBV7-2 and TRBJ1-2; D may be TRBD1 (6 bases). Deletions cut 3 bases from V and 0 bases from J, with 11 bases between. The CDR3 consists of 15 residues. The germline V gene encodes CDR1 SGHTA and CDR2 FQGNSA. The CDR3 reads CASSFPGAPNYGYTF. As DNA, the CDR3 is TGTGCCAGCAGCTTTCCGGGGGCGCCTAACTATGGCTACACCTTC.

This clone occurred once. Other nucleotide sequences from this sample produce the same CDR3. The rearrangement links TRBV7-9 to TRBJ2-5; weak D call: TRBD2 (6 bases). CDR1 is SEHNR and CDR2 is FQNEAQ in the germline V gene (reference sequence). Deletions cut 2 bases from V and 3 bases from J, with 13 bases between. The CDR3 is 15 residues long. CDR3 bases: TGTGCCAGCAGCTTATTTGGAGGGGAGGAAGAGACCCAGTACTTC. It specifies CASSLFGGEEETQYF.

The chain links TRBV15 to TRBJ2-1; no reliable D call. The V gene's germline CDR1 is LNHNV and CDR2 YYDKDF (reference sequence). This CDR3 is 13 amino acids long. Between the trimmed V and J ends, which lost 0 bases and 4 bases, there was a span of 4 bases. The CDR3: CATSRDVYNEQFF. The CDR3, as DNA: TGTGCCACCAGCAGAGACGTGTACAATGAGCAGTTCTTC.

J is TRBJ1-2 and V is TRBV27; TRBD1 matches 8 bases. CDR3 length equals 14 residues. The germline V gene encodes CDR1 MNHEY and CDR2 SMNVEV (reference sequence). J gave up 5 bases and V 6 bases, and 8 bases lay outside the gene matches. The CDR3 nucleotides read TGTGCCAGCAGGGACCTGGGACAGGTATATGGCTACACCTTC. Translated: CASRDLGQVYGYTF.

V gene TRBV11-2 combines with J gene TRBJ2-5; the D is unclear. V dropped 0 bases and J dropped 3 bases, with 17 bases sitting between them. Germline CDR1 reads SGHAT; CDR2 reads FQNNGV. The CDR3 has 17 residues. CDR3 region: CASSLDIVGAVEETQYF. DNA for the CDR3: TGTGCCAGCAGCTTAGATATCGTGGGCGCGGTGGAAGAGACCCAGTACTTC.

The chain has TRBV9 and TRBJ2-2; possibly TRBD1 or TRBD2 for D (5 bases each). This CDR3 comprises 13 residues. Germline CDR1 and CDR2: SGDLS and YYNGEE. The V and J ends lost 6 bases and 3 bases respectively, with 9 bases between them. The DNA of the CDR3 is TGTGCCAGCAACCGGGGCTACACCGGGGAGCTGTTTTTT. This codes for CASNRGYTGELFF.